These T cell receptor beta chains were read from a single sample in a study of blood T cells in healthy people across ages. TCRdb re-derived calls from the 5' RACE reads in MiXCR, one entry per CDR3 protein. This sample carries 580,000 or so distinct CDR3 sequences, around 48% of them seen once, and the ten largest clones take about 22%. Material: blood. The receptors originated from a man of 80 years or more in good health. Each CDR3 is given with its conserved first and last residue. A D gene is named only where the DNA matches it firmly. Size is stated for part of the rows, as once, few or many counts, or as a class when the clone is expanded.

TRBV13	TRBJ2-7	NA	NA	CASSSTLGPTREQYF	TGTGCCAGCAGCTCTACTCTTGGACCCACTCGCGAGCAGTACTTC
TRBV29-1	TRBJ1-1	NA	TRBD1	CSVLQGGNTEAFF	TGCAGCGTTTTGCAGGGGGGGAACACTGAAGCTTTCTTT
TRBV7-9	TRBJ1-4	few	TRBD1	CASSMTGGGEKLFF	TGTGCCAGCAGCATGACAGGGGGTGGAGAAAAACTGTTTTTT
TRBV3-1	TRBJ2-1	NA	NA	CASSPGVAEWSSYNEQFF	TGTGCCAGCAGCCCCGGGGTAGCGGAGTGGAGCTCCTACAATGAGCAGTTCTTC
TRBV15	TRBJ1-1	NA	NA	CATSLGRGSTEAFF	TGCGCCACCAGCTTAGGGAGGGGTAGCACTGAAGCTTTCTTT
TRBV27	TRBJ1-6	few	NA	CASGQGYNSPLHF	TGTGCCAGCGGTCAGGGCTATAATTCACCCCTCCACTTT
TRBV20-1	TRBJ2-5	NA	TRBD2	CSARSPSGRAGETQYF	TGCAGTGCTAGATCGCCTAGCGGGAGGGCCGGGGAGACCCAGTACTTC
TRBV12-3/TRBV12-4	TRBJ2-1	many	TRBD2	CASSSGTSGDNEQFF	TGTGCCAGCAGCTCCGGGACTAGCGGAGACAATGAGCAGTTCTTC
TRBV7-2	TRBJ2-7	once	TRBD2	CASSGTSGPYEQYF	TGTGCCAGCAGCGGGACTAGCGGGCCCTACGAGCAGTACTTC
TRBV2	TRBJ2-5	NA	TRBD1	CASRTTGERETQYF	TGTGCCAGCAGGACAACAGGGGAACGCGAGACCCAGTACTTC
TRBV9	TRBJ2-7	NA	NA	CASSLGGPSSYEQYF	TGTGCCAGCAGCTTGGGAGGACCGAGCTCCTACGAGCAGTACTTC
TRBV9	TRBJ2-6	few	NA	CASAGHSGANVLTF	TGTGCCAGCGCGGGTCACTCTGGGGCCAACGTCCTGACTTTC
TRBV11-2	TRBJ2-7	NA	NA	CASSLDRTSEQYF	TGTGCCAGCAGCTTAGATCGGACAAGCGAGCAGTACTTC
TRBV24-1	TRBJ1-2	NA	NA	CATLGPRDGAYGYTF	TGTGCCACACTTGGCCCTCGGGACGGCGCCTATGGCTACACCTTC
TRBV9	TRBJ2-3	few	TRBD2	CASSPRVGAGGTDTQYF	TGTGCCAGCAGCCCCCGAGTCGGAGCGGGGGGCACAGATACGCAGTATTTT
TRBV6-5	TRBJ1-4	NA	TRBD1	CASSYGLGTPGQPEKLFF	TGTGCCAGCAGTTACGGGCTGGGTACCCCGGGACAGCCTGAAAAACTGTTTTTT
TRBV7-9	TRBJ2-5	NA	TRBD1	CASSLVVDRYKETQYF	TGTGCCAGCAGCTTAGTGGTGGACAGGTATAAAGAGACCCAGTACTTC
TRBV5-1	TRBJ2-5	NA	NA	CASSSRGAEETQYF	TGCGCCAGCAGCTCGAGGGGCGCGGAAGAGACCCAGTACTTC
TRBV9	TRBJ2-1	NA	NA	CASSVQLVDNEQFF	TGTGCCAGCAGCGTCCAGCTGGTTGACAATGAGCAGTTCTTC
TRBV20-1	TRBJ1-2	once	TRBD1	CSARGQGGSEGYTF	TGCAGTGCTAGGGGACAGGGAGGCTCGGAGGGCTACACCTTC
TRBV5-6	TRBJ2-1	NA	TRBD2	CASSFGRAYNEQFF	TGTGCCAGCAGCTTCGGGAGGGCCTACAATGAGCAGTTCTTC
TRBV5-1	TRBJ1-1	NA	NA	CASRSDYMNTEAFF	TGCGCCAGCAGATCTGACTACATGAACACTGAAGCTTTCTTT
TRBV10-1	TRBJ2-3	few	NA	CASSDTSRGDTQYF	TGCGCCAGCAGTGACACTAGCCGGGGAGATACGCAGTATTTT
TRBV2	TRBJ1-4	NA	NA	CASSVSRVGEEKLFF	TGTGCCAGCAGTGTCAGCAGGGTTGGGGAAGAAAAACTGTTTTTT
TRBV2	TRBJ2-7	NA	NA	CASSDEGEQYF	TGTGCCAGCAGTGATGAGGGCGAGCAGTACTTC
TRBV9	TRBJ2-1	few	NA	CASSRWGLNEQFF	TGTGCCAGCTCCCGTTGGGGTTTGAATGAGCAGTTCTTC
TRBV20-1	TRBJ1-5	NA	TRBD1	CSASTGGRNQPQHF	TGCAGTGCTAGTACAGGGGGACGCAATCAGCCCCAGCATTTT
TRBV12-3/TRBV12-4	TRBJ2-4	NA	TRBD1	CASSPQGWENIQYF	TGTGCCAGCAGTCCACAGGGGTGGGAAAACATTCAGTACTTC
TRBV7-2	TRBJ1-5	few	NA	CASSPFRDQPQHF	TGTGCCAGCAGCCCTTTCAGGGACCAGCCCCAGCATTTT
TRBV20-1	TRBJ2-7	NA	TRBD2	CSAYGTSGSFEQYF	TGCAGTGCTTACGGGACTAGCGGGAGTTTCGAGCAGTACTTC
TRBV7-2	TRBJ1-2	few	TRBD1	CASSLARSRGLFGYTF	TGTGCCAGCAGCTTAGCGAGAAGCAGGGGGTTGTTCGGCTACACCTTC
TRBV18	TRBJ2-1	NA	TRBD2	CASSHRLAGGGYNEQFF	TGTGCCAGCTCACACCGACTAGCGGGAGGAGGGTACAATGAGCAGTTCTTC
TRBV10-3	TRBJ2-5	few	NA	CAIAQEQETQYF	TGTGCCATCGCACAGGAACAAGAGACCCAGTACTTC
TRBV6-5	TRBJ1-2	once	NA	CASSYGGYDYTF	TGTGCCAGCAGTTACGGGGGGTATGACTACACCTTC
TRBV4-3	TRBJ2-3	few	TRBD2	CASSQDSGGSTDTQYF	TGCGCCAGCAGCCAAGATTCGGGGGGGTCCACAGATACGCAGTATTTT
TRBV6-5	TRBJ2-7	many	NA	CASGRSLGSYEQYF	TGTGCCAGTGGGAGGTCCCTAGGCAGCTACGAGCAGTACTTC
TRBV7-9	TRBJ2-3	NA	TRBD2	CASSPLAGGLSTDTQYF	TGTGCCAGCAGCCCTCTAGCGGGGGGCCTTAGCACAGATACGCAGTATTTT
TRBV20-1	TRBJ2-3	NA	TRBD2	CSAKGLAGGGGTDTQYF	TGCAGTGCTAAGGGACTAGCGGGAGGTGGGGGCACAGATACGCAGTATTTT
TRBV6-6	TRBJ1-1	NA	NA	CASSFGQGQKAFF	TGTGCCAGCAGTTTTGGACAAGGACAAAAAGCTTTCTTT
TRBV6-2/TRBV6-3	TRBJ2-2	NA	NA	CASSRDTPNTGELFF	TGTGCCAGCAGTAGGGACACCCCGAACACCGGGGAGCTGTTTTTT
TRBV7-9	TRBJ2-1	once	TRBD2	CASTGRAGVNEQFF	TGTGCCAGCACGGGACGAGCGGGAGTAAATGAGCAGTTCTTC
TRBV6-5	TRBJ2-1	NA	NA	CAGSSRHAGPLQETQFF	TGCGCCGGCAGTTCGCGGCACGCAGGGCCCCTCCAAGAGACCCAGTTCTTC
TRBV5-6	TRBJ2-3	NA	NA	CASSFSRTDTQYF	TGTGCCAGCAGCTTCAGCCGCACAGATACGCAGTATTTT
TRBV7-9	TRBJ2-7	NA	NA	CASSSAGTASEQYF	TGTGCCAGCAGCTCGGCGGGGACAGCCTCCGAGCAGTACTTC
TRBV5-1	TRBJ2-1	NA	NA	CASSALREQFF	TGCGCCAGCAGCGCACTTCGTGAGCAGTTCTTC
TRBV5-1	TRBJ2-1	NA	NA	CASSLAGVEYNEQFF	TGCGCCAGCAGCTTGGCCGGGGTGGAATACAATGAGCAGTTCTTC
TRBV3-1	TRBJ2-1	NA	NA	CASSFSVTEQFF	TGTGCCAGCAGCTTTAGCGTCACTGAGCAGTTCTTC
TRBV12-3/TRBV12-4	TRBJ2-1	NA	NA	CASSDPVYNEQFF	TGTGCCAGCAGTGACCCGGTATACAATGAGCAGTTCTTC
TRBV7-3	TRBJ1-4	NA	NA	CASSPRWRGWEKLFF	TGTGCCAGCAGCCCCCGGTGGAGGGGATGGGAAAAACTGTTTTTT
TRBV27	TRBJ2-3	NA	TRBD1	CASSWDRLSTDTQYF	TGTGCCAGCAGTTGGGACAGGCTGAGCACAGATACGCAGTATTTT
TRBV6-2/TRBV6-3	TRBJ2-5	few	TRBD1	CASSTRDRQETQYF	TGTGCCAGCAGCACCCGGGACAGACAAGAGACCCAGTACTTC
TRBV6-2/TRBV6-3	TRBJ2-1	NA	NA	CASSSGAGEQFF	TGTGCCAGCAGTTCAGGGGCTGGAGAGCAGTTCTTC
TRBV2	TRBJ2-3	NA	NA	CASKSIGDTQYF	TGTGCCAGCAAGTCGATAGGAGATACGCAGTATTTT
TRBV5-6	TRBJ1-2	NA	NA	CASSYLRGRGYTF	TGTGCCAGCAGCTACCTCCGAGGTCGAGGCTACACCTTC
TRBV6-1	TRBJ2-6	few	TRBD1	CASRQTDRVPFGANVLTF	TGTGCCAGCAGACAAACGGACAGGGTGCCGTTCGGGGCCAACGTCCTGACTTTC